The 5 T cell receptor beta chains below come from one sample, sequenced in a study of shared clonotypes between healthy human individuals (dated by TCRdb to the early 2020s). Libraries were constructed by the immunoSEQ multiplex PCR assay. Here the immuneACCESS table is served through TCRdb, limited to in-frame sequences with V and J called. Missing clones are a known gap in these copies; in checked studies unresolved V genes cover under half, and the rest lacks a known reason. This sample lists more than 1.2 million clones; approximately 98.5% were detected once. The ten biggest clones cover 0.36% of the sample. The sample was naive CD4+ T cells sorted from blood. The cell subset or site label, read with the paper, signifies: CD45RA+ positively selected. The source of these receptors is a man under 40 in good health.

The chain combines TRBV25-1 with TRBJ2-1; possible D gene TRBD1, 6 bases. CDR1 is MGHDK, CDR2 SYGVNS, per germline. V dropped 2 bases and J dropped 3 bases, with 11 bases sitting between them. The CDR3 consists of 15 residues. CDR3 residues: CASSEPGGYYNEQFF. As DNA, the CDR3 is TGTGCCAGCAGTGAACCTGGGGGCTACTACAATGAGCAGTTCTTC.

J is TRBJ2-3 and V is TRBV10-3; 11 positions match TRBD1. Losses at the gene ends were 8 bases for V and 0 bases for J; bases not matched to a gene: 1. The CDR3 loop spans 14 amino acids. The germline CDR1 and CDR2 sequences are ENHRY and SYGVKD. The CDR3: CAIGQGASTDTQYF. CDR3 DNA: TGTGCCATCGGACAGGGGGCGAGCACAGATACGCAGTATTTT.

The chain has TRBV5-1 and TRBJ2-1, with D unclear. Per germline, CDR1 SGHRS and CDR2 YFSETQ. The CDR3 has 14 amino acids. The V and J ends lost 6 bases and 5 bases respectively, with 15 bases between them. This CDR3 is CASTLVVENNEQFF. The CDR3 DNA is TGCGCCAGCACCCTAGTAGTGGAGAACAATGAGCAGTTCTTC.

The chain combines TRBV14 with TRBJ2-7; TRBD1 is a possible D gene (5 bases). This CDR3 has 14 residues. V was cut by 3 bases and J by 7 bases, with 16 bases left in between. CDR1 SGHDN and CDR2 FVKESK come from the germline V gene. The CDR3 is CASSQGPGWGEQYF. CDR3 DNA: TGTGCCAGCAGCCAGGGGCCCGGGTGGGGTGAGCAGTACTTC. The full variable domain, rest sourced from reference TRBV14 and TRBJ2-7, is EAGVTQFPSHSVIEKGQTVTLRCDPISGHDNLYWYRRVMGKEIKFLLHFVKESKQDESGMPNNRFLAERTGGTYSTLKVQPAELEDSGVYFCASSQGPGWGEQYFGPGTRLTVT.

This chain links TRBV28 with TRBJ1-4; no reliable D call. The length of the CDR3 is 16 residues. Trimming removed 2 bases at V and 4 bases at J, with 14 bases between. Germline V gene lookup returns CDR1 MDHEN and CDR2 SYDVKM. The CDR3 coding sequence is TGTGCCAGCAGTTTAGGTCTCCGGGTCTTTAATGAAAAACTGTTTTTT. Translated: CASSLGLRVFNEKLFF.